Listed below are T cell receptor beta chains from one sample, sequenced in a study of T cells after yellow fever vaccination. TCRdb re-analysed the 5' RACE reads in MiXCR, keeping a single row per CDR3 protein. Among about 220,000 distinct CDR3 sequences listed, 3% to 4% were seen once. The sequenced sample was CD4+ T cells sorted from PBMCs, obtained 10 days after the yellow fever booster vaccination. The receptors come from a young man who received the YFV17D yellow fever vaccine. Each CDR3 is given with its conserved first and last residue. A D gene is named only where the DNA matches it firmly. Clone size is stated in some rows and not others, as once, few, many or a class when expanded.

TGTGCCAGCAGCCAAGATGGGGGCGGGGGCACAGATACGCAGTATTTT | CASSQDGGGGTDTQYF | TRBJ2-3 | - | TRBV3-1 | -
TGTGCCAGCAGCTCGAGCGGGGGGGCGGCGGATACGCAGTATTTT | CASSSSGGAADTQYF | TRBJ2-3 | few | TRBV5-4 | TRBD2
TGCAGTGCTCGTAGGGGACAGGGCGGGAACACTGAAGCTTTCTTT | CSARRGQGGNTEAFF | TRBJ1-1 | many | TRBV20-1 | TRBD1
TGCGCCAGCAGCTTGGCCTGGGGTTCCCCCACAGATACGCAGTATTTT | CASSLAWGSPTDTQYF | TRBJ2-3 | - | TRBV5-1 | -
TGCAGTACTAGTACAGAAAACTATGGCTACACCTTC | CSTSTENYGYTF | TRBJ1-2 | few | TRBV20-1 | -
TGTGCCAGCAGCTTTGCAGAGGCAGATACGCAGTATTTT | CASSFAEADTQYF | TRBJ2-3 | many | TRBV7-2 | -
TGCAGTGCCCCCAGGACAGGGCAGTTTGGGAAACTGTTTTTT | CSAPRTGQFGKLFF | TRBJ1-4 | many | TRBV20-1 | TRBD1
TGCGCCAGCAGCCAAGATTTTGGGGTTCAGTTCTTC | CASSQDFGVQFF | TRBJ2-1 | - | TRBV4-3 | -
TGTGCCAGCACTGGAGGCGTGCAGACCCAGTACTTC | CASTGGVQTQYF | TRBJ2-5 | many | TRBV5-6 | -
TGTGCCAGCTCACTTACAGAATCCTACGAGCAGTACTTC | CASSLTESYEQYF | TRBJ2-7 | many | TRBV18 | -
TGTGCCAGTAGTCCCACCGGGACTAGCTTAGAGACCCAGTACTTC | CASSPTGTSLETQYF | TRBJ2-5 | - | TRBV19 | TRBD2
TGTGCCAGCAGTTTAAGACTAGCGGGGGGCCCTCCCCTAGATACGCAGTATTTT | CASSLRLAGGPPLDTQYF | TRBJ2-3 | many | TRBV12-3/TRBV12-4 | TRBD2
TGTGCCAGCACCCAAGCGGTGAGCACAGATACGCAGTATTTT | CASTQAVSTDTQYF | TRBJ2-3 | many | TRBV5-4 | -
TGTGCCAGCAGTGGTCGATCGGGTGATGGGGCTGAAGCTTTCTTT | CASSGRSGDGAEAFF | TRBJ1-1 | many | TRBV2 | -
TGTGCCATCAGTGGGGGTCTAGGGGTTGGGCAGCCCCAGCATTTT | CAISGGLGVGQPQHF | TRBJ1-5 | many | TRBV10-3 | -
TGTGCCAGCGCGTACAACAGGGGTGACTACACCTTC | CASAYNRGDYTF | TRBJ1-2 | few | TRBV7-9 | TRBD1
TGTGCCAGCAGTTCCTCCGGAGCGGGGGGAGATACGCAGTATTTT | CASSSSGAGGDTQYF | TRBJ2-3 | many | TRBV28 | TRBD2
TGTGCCAGCAGTTTTGGAGGCGTGGGGACGGGAAAACTGTTTTTT | CASSFGGVGTGKLFF | TRBJ1-4 | many | TRBV27 | -
TGTGCCACCCATGTTTTCGGGCTGGCCAAAAACATTCAGTACTTC | CATHVFGLAKNIQYF | TRBJ2-4 | many | TRBV19 | -
TGCAGTGCTTTTGAGACAGGGTGGAATTCACCCCTCCACTTT | CSAFETGWNSPLHF | TRBJ1-6 | many | TRBV20-1 | TRBD1
TGCAGTGCCCCCCGTAGGGACACTGAAGCTTTCTTT | CSAPRRDTEAFF | TRBJ1-1 | - | TRBV20-1 | -
TGCGCCAGCAGCCAAGAGGGTACCAATGAGCAGTTCTTC | CASSQEGTNEQFF | TRBJ2-1 | many | TRBV4-3 | -
TGTGCCAGCAGGTCTAGCGGGGGCTACAATGAGCAGTTCTTC | CASRSSGGYNEQFF | TRBJ2-1 | many | TRBV11-2 | TRBD2
TGTGCCAGCAGCTTCCAGGGGGGAGGACACCTCAACACCGGGGAGCTGTTTTTT | CASSFQGGGHLNTGELFF | TRBJ2-2 | - | TRBV7-2 | -
TGTGCCAGCAGTTTCGACGGGGGGGCTTTCAATGAGCAGTTCTTC | CASSFDGGAFNEQFF | TRBJ2-1 | - | TRBV6-5 | TRBD2
TGCGCCAGCAGCCAAGTACGGGGTTCTGGGGCCAACGTCCTGACTTTC | CASSQVRGSGANVLTF | TRBJ2-6 | many | TRBV4-1 | -
TGCGCCAGCAGCCAAGATAGGGGTCAGGGGGCTCCCCTTTTT | CASSQDRGQGAPLF | TRBJ1-1 | few | TRBV4-3 | TRBD1
TGCAGTGCTAGCGGGGCAGGGGGCGCGTCAAAAAGCTATGGCTACACCTTC | CSASGAGGASKSYGYTF | TRBJ1-2 | few | TRBV20-1 | TRBD1
TGTGCCAGCAGTCAGTTAGGACAGGGTGGAGCTGAAGCTTTCTTT | CASSQLGQGGAEAFF | TRBJ1-1 | many | TRBV7-2 | TRBD1
TGTGCCACCAGTGATCCAGGACAGGGGGCAAGAAGCGGCTACACCTTC | CATSDPGQGARSGYTF | TRBJ1-2 | - | TRBV24-1 | TRBD1
TGTGCCAGCAGCTTAGCGGGGGGGCCAGATACGCAGTATTTT | CASSLAGGPDTQYF | TRBJ2-3 | many | TRBV11-2 | TRBD2
TGTGCCAGCAGCCAAGATCGAGCGGACAGCAAAAACATTCAGTACTTC | CASSQDRADSKNIQYF | TRBJ2-4 | - | TRBV3-1 | -
TGCGCCAGCAGCATCAGGACAGGGGCCGGGGAGCTGTTTTTT | CASSIRTGAGELFF | TRBJ2-2 | - | TRBV5-1 | TRBD1
TGCGCCAGCAGCTTTGTAGGGGGCGTTGGAAACACCATATATTTT | CASSFVGGVGNTIYF | TRBJ1-3 | many | TRBV5-1 | TRBD1
TGTGCCAGCAGCTCTACTAGCGGGGGGCAGACCCAGTACTTC | CASSSTSGGQTQYF | TRBJ2-5 | - | TRBV7-6 | TRBD2
TGCGCCAGCAGCCAATCCCGGGACTTCTACAATGAGCAGTTCTTC | CASSQSRDFYNEQFF | TRBJ2-1 | few | TRBV4-3 | -
TGTGCCAGCAGTCCCACAACTAATGAAAAACTGTTTTTT | CASSPTTNEKLFF | TRBJ1-4 | many | TRBV2 | -
TGCGCCAGCAGAAGTGTAATGACAATGAGGGCTTTCTTT | CASRSVMTMRAFF | TRBJ1-1 | - | TRBV5-1 | -
TGTGCCAGCAGTTTTCAGCGGACGCAGTATTTT | CASSFQRTQYF | TRBJ2-3 | - | TRBV28 | -
TGCAGTGCTAGTTACCTAGCGGGGGGCGAGACCCAGTACTTC | CSASYLAGGETQYF | TRBJ2-5 | many | TRBV20-1 | TRBD2
TGTGCCAGCAGCTTTATGGTCGACAGGGTCCAAGAGACCCAGTACTTC | CASSFMVDRVQETQYF | TRBJ2-5 | many | TRBV7-9 | TRBD1
TGCGCCAGCAGCTTCAGGGAAACGGATGGCTACACCTTC | CASSFRETDGYTF | TRBJ1-2 | few | TRBV5-1 | -
TGTGCCAGCCGCACGGGGGGGGACTACGAGCAGTACTTC | CASRTGGDYEQYF | TRBJ2-7 | many | TRBV18 | TRBD2
TGTGCCAGCAGTTTTACCTCGGGACAAAACACCGGGGAGCTGTTTTTT | CASSFTSGQNTGELFF | TRBJ2-2 | few | TRBV6-2/TRBV6-3 | -
TGTGCCAGCTCACTCACGACAGGGGACAATGGCTACACCTTC | CASSLTTGDNGYTF | TRBJ1-2 | few | TRBV18 | TRBD1
TGTGCCAGCAGCTCCGGGTACCGGGGGGGCCGAGATACGCAGTATTTT | CASSSGYRGGRDTQYF | TRBJ2-3 | few | TRBV7-2 | TRBD2
TGTGCCAGCAGCCGGACTAGCGGTCCCGAGCAGTACTTC | CASSRTSGPEQYF | TRBJ2-7 | - | TRBV7-8 | TRBD2
TGCGCCAGCAGCCTCGGTGGGGGGCGGAACACCGGGGAGCTGTTTTTT | CASSLGGGRNTGELFF | TRBJ2-2 | - | TRBV4-1 | -
TGTGCCAGCAGCCCAACCGGGGATGTTTATGGCTACACCTTC | CASSPTGDVYGYTF | TRBJ1-2 | few | TRBV6-6 | -
TGTGCCAGCAGCTTCATGGGTAGCACAGATACGCAGTATTTT | CASSFMGSTDTQYF | TRBJ2-3 | many | TRBV5-4 | -
TGTGCCAGCAGTCTAGCGGGGGTGGAGACCCAGTACTTC | CASSLAGVETQYF | TRBJ2-5 | many | TRBV7-2 | TRBD2
TGCAGTGCTAGACGGCGGGGGGGAGAGACCCAGTACTTC | CSARRRGGETQYF | TRBJ2-5 | many | TRBV20-1 | TRBD2
TGTGCCAGCAGCTTAACGCGCGGGGTCCAAGAGACCCAGTACTTC | CASSLTRGVQETQYF | TRBJ2-5 | many | TRBV11-2 | -
TGTGCCAGCAGCCCTGGACTAGCGGCTACCGGGGAGCTGTTTTTT | CASSPGLAATGELFF | TRBJ2-2 | many | TRBV7-2 | TRBD2
TGTGCCAGCAGCATACTAGCGGCCCAATACAATGAGCAGTTCTTC | CASSILAAQYNEQFF | TRBJ2-1 | many | TRBV5-6 | TRBD2
TGCGCCAGCAGCCTGGGGGAGCCGTACCAAGAGACCCAGTACTTC | CASSLGEPYQETQYF | TRBJ2-5 | few | TRBV5-1 | -
TGTGCCAGCAGCTCCGGGACAGGGCGCAATGAGCAGTTCTTC | CASSSGTGRNEQFF | TRBJ2-1 | many | TRBV7-9 | TRBD1
TGTGCCAGCAGCGTACAGGGGAACACTGAAGCTTTCTTT | CASSVQGNTEAFF | TRBJ1-1 | many | TRBV2 | -
TGTGCCAGCAGTAACGGGGGGACCTATGGCTACACCTTC | CASSNGGTYGYTF | TRBJ1-2 | many | TRBV6-5 | -
TGTGCCAGCAGCATCGCCGGGACGGTGAGCAATCAGCCCCAGCATTTT | CASSIAGTVSNQPQHF | TRBJ1-5 | few | TRBV7-2 | -